This TCR beta chain was sequenced during a study of blood T cells in healthy people across ages. Looked up from germline, CDR1 is SGHTA and CDR2 is FQGNSA. The CDR3 contains 15 residues. V was trimmed by 5 bases and J by 0 bases, leaving 11 bases between them. The authors ran a second PCR of roughly 6 to 12 cycles using a sample-barcoded 5' primer and a J-beta primer mix. From the 5' RACE reads, TCRdb called clonotypes with MiXCR, one entry per CDR3 protein. Of 600,000 to 800,000 distinct CDR3 sequences in the sample, approximately 52% are singletons; the top ten hold roughly 12%. General observations from the study: It was not known whether donors were CMV positive (a possible confounder of expanded clonotype changes). In long-lived donors, naive CD4+ cell counts and diversity exceeded those of aged donors.

The sample holds many counts of this clonotype. What it binds is unknown. The TCR was taken from a woman at least 80 years old in good health. The genes are TRBV7-2 and TRBJ2-4; possible D gene TRBD2, 5 bases. The sequenced sample consisted of blood. CDR3 in DNA: TGTGCCAGCAGCAATCGGGATCTAGCCAAAAACATTCAGTACTTC. It codes for CASSNRDLAKNIQYF.